The source of this T cell receptor (beta chain) is a study of response to subunit inactivated influenza vaccine. General observations from the study: Every seasonal influenza vaccination brings in few new T cells, the authors suggested.

V lost 0 bases, J lost 2 bases, and 21 bases lay in between. CDR1 SGHDN and CDR2 FVKESK come from the germline V gene. CDR3 length: 19 residues. MiXCR was run by TCRdb on the RT-PCR reads, yielding one entry per CDR3 protein. Of about 700,000 distinct CDR3 sequences listed, 12% to 15% are singletons. As regards this clonotype: Its antigen is as yet unknown.

Sequenced here: PBMCs from blood, sampled around two weeks before vaccination. The origin of this receptor is a man over 45 who received an inactivated influenza vaccine. The gene calls are TRBV14 and TRBJ2-3, with D possibly matching TRBD2 (6 bases). The CDR3 DNA sequence: TGTGCCAGCAGCCAAGAAACCCTCGGGACGGGAGTCAACACAGATACGCAGTATTTT. It translates to CASSQETLGTGVNTDTQYF.